Each of the 21 T cell receptor beta chains below was sequenced from the same sample in a study of blood T cell repertoires in COVID-19. The repertoire was sequenced with immunoSEQ multiplex PCR; TCRdb's copy has only in-frame clones and lacks some. Of about 100,000 clones detected, around 84% appear once; the ten largest clones hold just under 2%. The sample comprised peripheral blood. The source of these receptors is a man between 65 and 85 years old with active or convalescent COVID-19.

This chain joins TRBV7-9 and TRBJ1-1, with 8 bases fitting TRBD1. Germline CDR1 is SEHNR and CDR2 is FQNEAQ (reference sequence). This CDR3 spans 13 amino acids. Germline trimming cut 4 bases from V and 6 bases from J; bases unmatched to any gene: 4. The CDR3 reads CASSSRTGSEAFF. Written as DNA, the CDR3 is TGTGCCAGCAGCTCCCGGACAGGGTCTGAAGCTTTCTTT.

The rearrangement links TRBV9 to TRBJ2-5; TRBD1 matches 9 bases. This CDR3 comprises 14 residues. Looked up from germline, CDR1 is SGDLS and CDR2 is YYNGEE. Trimming took 4 bases from V and 5 from J; bases not matched to a gene: 6. CDR3 DNA sequence: TGTGCCAGCAGCTTGGGACAGGGAGGCGAGACCCAGTACTTC. Protein sequence: CASSLGQGGETQYF.

The chain combines TRBV7-6 with TRBJ1-4, with D possibly TRBD1 on 5 matching bases. V lost 5 bases and J lost 4, with 14 bases in between. Germline lookup yields CDR1 SGHVS and CDR2 FNYEAQ. The CDR3 loop spans 15 amino acids. CDR3 coding DNA: TGTGCCAGCAGCCAAGGACGGGACTTTAATGAAAAACTGTTTTTT. Translation: CASSQGRDFNEKLFF. The full variable domain, rest sourced from reference TRBV7-6 and TRBJ1-4, is GAGVSQSPRYKVTKRGQDVALRCDPISGHVSLYWYRQALGQGPEFLTYFNYEAQQDKSGLPNDRFSAERPEGSISTLTIQRTEQRDSAMYRCASSQGRDFNEKLFFGSGTQLSVL.

V gene TRBV5-1 combines with J gene TRBJ2-7, with 10 bases that match TRBD1. CDR3 length: 16 amino acids. The V gene end was trimmed by 0 bases and the J gene end by 3 bases; junction bases not matched to a gene: 6. Germline CDR1 is SGHRS and CDR2 is YFSETQ. The CDR3 nucleotides read TGCGCCAGCAGCTTGGGGTTCGGACAGGGGGTCTACGAGCAGTACTTC. Translation: CASSLGFGQGVYEQYF. The whole variable domain, remainder taken from reference TRBV5-1 and TRBJ2-7, is KAGVTQTPRYLIKTRGQQVTLSCSPISGHRSVSWYQQTPGQGLQFLFEYFSETQRNKGNFPGRFSGRQFSNSRSEMNVSTLELGDSALYLCASSLGFGQGVYEQYFGPGTRLTVT.

The J gene is TRBJ2-1, the V gene TRBV7-9; 9 bases line up with TRBD1. Looked up from germline, CDR1 is SEHNR and CDR2 is FQNEAQ (reference sequence). V gave up 5 bases and J gave up 12 bases; unmatched junction bases: 20. The CDR3 sequence is 17 residues long. CDR3 loop: CASSPFSGTGRLERQFF. The CDR3 nucleotides read TGTGCCAGCAGCCCCTTCTCCGGGACAGGGCGGTTGGAGCGGCAGTTCTTC.

The chain recombines TRBV6-5 with TRBJ2-5; 11 bases align to TRBD1. Germline trimming cut 2 bases from V and 6 bases from J; bases unmatched to any gene: 5. Germline loops: CDR1 MNHEY, CDR2 SVGAGI. This CDR3 spans 15 amino acids. In DNA, the CDR3 is TGTGCCAGCAGTTACCGGACAGGGGGCAGAAAGACCCAGTACTTC. Protein product: CASSYRTGGRKTQYF.

The chain links TRBV25-1 to TRBJ1-2, with D possibly TRBD1 on 5 matching bases. CDR1 MGHDK and CDR2 SYGVNS come from the germline V gene. Trimming took off 1 base at V and 0 bases at J, with 15 bases between the two ends. The CDR3 spans 17 residues. The CDR3: CASSEFRGGVTNYGYTF. The CDR3 DNA reads TGTGCCAGCAGTGAATTTAGGGGAGGGGTTACTAACTATGGCTACACCTTC.

V and J are TRBV30 and TRBJ2-1; no clear D. The germline V gene encodes CDR1 GTSNPN and CDR2 SVGIG (reference sequence). CDR3 size: 16 residues. Trimming pared 8 bases from V and 6 bases from J, leaving 26 bases between. The CDR3 coding sequence is TGTGCCCTGACCTTCGGCCCGACACGTCTTACCAATGAGCAGTTCTTC. Residues: CALTFGPTRLTNEQFF.

The V and J genes are TRBV5-8 and TRBJ2-3; TRBD1 agrees at 9 bases. The CDR3 spans 15 residues. Germline V gene sequence: CDR1 SGHTS, CDR2 YDEGEE. J lost 6 bases, V lost 0 bases, and 5 bases had no gene match. This chain's CDR3 is CASSLGGTGPDTQYF. The CDR3 DNA reads TGTGCCAGCAGCTTGGGTGGGACAGGGCCCGATACGCAGTATTTT.

In DNA form, the CDR3 reads TGTGCCAGCATAGGCACTAGCGGAAGCGAGCAGTACTTC. It codes for CASIGTSGSEQYF. J is TRBJ2-7 and V is TRBV12-3 or TRBV12-4, with 8 bases matching TRBD2. This CDR3 has 13 residues. With 7 bases clipped from V and 6 bases from J, the junction kept 8 bases outside the gene matches.

The chain joins TRBV6-5 to TRBJ2-3; TRBD2 aligns across 10 bases. This CDR3 region has 13 residues. V shed 7 bases and J 4 bases; nucleotides not matched to a gene: 2. The germline V gene encodes CDR1 MNHEY and CDR2 SVGAGI. Here the CDR3 DNA reads TGTGCCAGCAATCTAGCGGGGGCAGATACGCAGTATTTT. It encodes CASNLAGADTQYF.

This chain connects TRBV30 to TRBJ2-2; 8 bases are a match to TRBD1. From germline, CDR1 is GTSNPN and CDR2 SVGIG (reference sequence). J lost 4 bases, V lost 5 bases, and 3 bases had no gene match. The CDR3 length is 13 residues. The CDR3 bases are TGTGCCTGGCGGACAGGGCCCACCGGGGAGCTGTTTTTT. It translates to CAWRTGPTGELFF.

This sequence joins TRBV5-1 and TRBJ1-3, with D maybe TRBD1 (5 bases). In germline, CDR1 is SGHRS, CDR2 YFSETQ. V lost 4 bases and J lost 4, with 12 bases in between. The CDR3 has 14 residues. The CDR3 coding sequence is TGCGCCAGCAGCCTCGGGACTGAAGGAAACACCATATATTTT. Its protein product is CASSLGTEGNTIYF.

The chain has TRBV5-6 and TRBJ2-7; 7 nucleotides line up with TRBD1. CDR1 and CDR2 from the germline V gene are SGHDT and YYEEEE. The CDR3 totals 15 residues. The V gene end was trimmed by 1 base and the J gene end by 5 bases; junction bases not matched to a gene: 9. The CDR3 nucleotides are TGTGCCAGCAGCTTGAAAGGGGCTACAGGGGACGAGCAGTACTTC. Protein sequence: CASSLKGATGDEQYF.

This sequence joins TRBV7-8 and TRBJ2-7, with 8 bases that match TRBD1. Germline values: CDR1 SGHVS, CDR2 FQNEAQ. The trim removed 1 base at V and 2 bases at J, leaving 13 bases unmatched. The CDR3 totals 18 residues. In DNA, the CDR3 is TGTGCCAGCAGCTTAGTTCCCATAAACAGGGGGTGGACCTACGAGCAGTACTTC. Protein product: CASSLVPINRGWTYEQYF.

Here the CDR3 reads CASSGSGGANEQFF. The CDR3 nucleotides are TGTGCCAGCAGTGGGAGCGGGGGGGCAAATGAGCAGTTCTTC. The rearrangement uses TRBV28 and TRBJ2-1; 10 nucleotides match TRBD2. J lost 7 bases, V lost 5 bases, and 5 bases had no gene match. Per germline, CDR1 MDHEN and CDR2 SYDVKM. The CDR3 contains 14 residues.

In regard to this clone: The junction differs from germline at one of its ends, possibly a read error. The V gene is TRBV7-7, the J gene TRBJ1-1, with TRBD1 identical over 7 bases. Germline lookup yields CDR1 SSHAT and CDR2 FNYEAQ (reference sequence). This CDR3 is 15 amino acids long. In DNA, the CDR3 is TGTGCTAGCAGCTTAAATACAGGGGTTTACACTGAAGCTTTCTTT. Its translation: CASSLNTGVYTEAFF.

The chain uses TRBV7-2 and TRBJ1-1; TRBD1 matches at 7 bases. The ends lost 1 base at V and 1 base at J; junction bases unmatched: 9. In germline, CDR1 is SGHTA, CDR2 FQGNSA. The CDR3 loop spans 17 amino acids. The CDR3 nucleotides read TGTGCCAGCAGCTTAGTTAGCCCGCGGACAGGGAACACTGAAGCTTTCTTT. Translation gives CASSLVSPRTGNTEAFF.

CDR3 sequence: CASSVGPGGPRSPEQYF. As DNA, the CDR3 is TGTGCCAGCAGCGTAGGACCGGGGGGGCCACGGTCCCCCGAGCAGTACTTC. The chain is built from TRBV9 and TRBJ2-7; 8 bases are a match to TRBD2. The CDR3 sequence is 17 residues long. Germline V lookup: CDR1 SGDLS, CDR2 YYNGEE. The V segment lost 0 bases and the J segment 6 bases; nucleotides outside the gene matches: 14.

The rearrangement joins TRBV5-1 to TRBJ2-4, with 11 nucleotides matching TRBD2. The CDR3 sequence is 18 residues long. Germline trimming cut 2 bases from V and 0 bases from J; bases unmatched to any gene: 7. Germline CDR1 and CDR2: SGHRS and YFSETQ. The CDR3 nucleotides are TGCGCCAGCAGCTTACTAGCGGGGGCCGCCCTAGCCAAAAACATTCAGTACTTC. Protein product: CASSLLAGAALAKNIQYF.

The chain uses TRBV28 and TRBJ1-5; 8 bases match TRBD1. The CDR3 runs to 16 residues. With 6 bases clipped from V and 4 bases from J, the junction kept 11 bases outside the gene matches. Germline V gives CDR1 MDHEN, CDR2 SYDVKM. The CDR3 protein is CASSPADRGSNQPQHF. Here the CDR3 DNA reads TGTGCCAGCAGCCCCGCCGACAGGGGAAGTAATCAGCCCCAGCATTTT.